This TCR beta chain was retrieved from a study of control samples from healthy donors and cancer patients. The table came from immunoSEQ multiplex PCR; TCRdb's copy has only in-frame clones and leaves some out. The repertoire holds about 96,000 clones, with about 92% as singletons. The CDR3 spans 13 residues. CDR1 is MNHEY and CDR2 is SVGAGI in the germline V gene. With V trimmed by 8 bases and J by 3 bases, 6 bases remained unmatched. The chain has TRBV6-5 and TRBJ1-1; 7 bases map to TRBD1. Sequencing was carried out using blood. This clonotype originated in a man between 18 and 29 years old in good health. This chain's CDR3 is CASGDRDYTEAFF. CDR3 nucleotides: TGTGCCAGCGGAGACAGGGACTACACTGAAGCTTTCTTT.